Each of the 27 T cell receptor beta chains below was sequenced from the same sample in a study of response to subunit inactivated influenza vaccine. TCRdb reprocessed the RT-PCR reads via MiXCR and lists one record per CDR3 protein. The sample holds about 650,000 distinct CDR3 sequences; 11% to 15% are singletons and the top ten take about 7.6%. The input for sequencing was PBMCs from blood, taken 14 days before vaccination. The origin of the receptors is a man between 45 and 60 years old who received an inactivated influenza vaccine.

The chain carries TRBV19 and TRBJ1-5, with 12 bases identical to TRBD1. Germline V gene sequence: CDR1 LNHDA, CDR2 SQIVND (reference sequence). CDR3 length: 15 amino acids. J lost 7 bases, V lost 7 bases, and 8 bases had no gene match. CDR3 coding DNA: TGTGCCAGTAAAGGGGGGGACAGGGGGCAGCAGCCCCAGCATTTT. Translation: CASKGGDRGQQPQHF. Looking up the rest from reference TRBV19 and TRBJ1-5 gives the full variable domain: DGGITQSPKYLFRKEGQNVTLSCEQNLNHDAMYWYRQDPGQGLRLIYYSQIVNDFQKGDIAEGYSVSREKKESFPLTVTSAQKNPTAFYLCASKGGDRGQQPQHFGDGTRLSIL.

The rearrangement joins TRBV20-1 to TRBJ1-5, with unresolved D. Germline V lookup: CDR1 DFQATT, CDR2 SNEGSKA (reference sequence). CDR3 length: 14 residues. Trimming removed 3 bases at V and 2 bases at J, with 11 bases between. The CDR3 DNA is TGCAGTGCTAGGGTTGACATGGGCAATCAGCCCCAGCATTTT. It codes for CSARVDMGNQPQHF.

At least ten counts were recorded for this clonotype. The rearrangement uses TRBV6-2 or TRBV6-3 and TRBJ2-7; D possibly matches TRBD1 or TRBD2 (6 bases each). Trimming shortened V by 1 base and J by 5 bases, and 12 bases separated the two germline ends. Germline values: CDR1 MNHEY, CDR2 SVGEGT. The CDR3 sequence is 14 residues long. The DNA for the CDR3 is TGTGCCAGCAGTTACTGGGGGGCAAGCAACGAGCAGTACTTC. It specifies CASSYWGASNEQYF.

This clonotype was recorded only once. The rearrangement uses TRBV4-3 and TRBJ2-7; D might be TRBD1 (6 bases). V was cut by 1 base and J by 4 bases, with 17 bases left in between. Germline V gives CDR1 LGHNA, CDR2 YSLEER. There are 16 residues in the CDR3. The CDR3 coding sequence is TGCGCCAGCAGCCAAGGGGTCAAGGGGGTGCTTTACGAGCAGTACTTC. It encodes CASSQGVKGVLYEQYF.

This clonotype was seen more than once but under ten times. CDR3 sequence: CASSLGVGGGGSNTEAFF. The DNA for the CDR3 is TGTGCCAGCAGTCTAGGGGTAGGGGGTGGGGGATCGAACACTGAAGCTTTCTTT. The chain links TRBV6-1 to TRBJ1-1; tentatively, D is TRBD1 (6 bases). The CDR3 is made up of 18 amino acids. Germline CDR1 reads MNHNS; CDR2 reads SASEGT. Trimming took 5 bases from V and 1 from J, leaving 23 bases between them.

This clonotype was counted only a few times. The V and J genes are TRBV3-1 and TRBJ2-1; 7 bases map to TRBD2. Germline V lookup: CDR1 LGHDT, CDR2 YNNKEL (reference sequence). The ends lost 4 bases at V and 7 bases at J; junction bases unmatched: 10. This CDR3 has 15 residues. In DNA, the CDR3 is TGTGCCAGCAGCCGGGATGCGGGAGCACGAAATGAGCAGTTCTTC. Translated: CASSRDAGARNEQFF.

The chain uses TRBV12-3 or TRBV12-4 and TRBJ1-2; 7 positions agree with TRBD1. Trimming at V came to 6 bases and at J to 6 bases, leaving 7 bases not matched to a gene. This CDR3 has 13 amino acids. CDR3 loop: CASSRKTGHGYTF. CDR3 nucleotide sequence: TGTGCCAGCAGCCGTAAGACAGGGCATGGCTACACCTTC.

The rearrangement uses TRBV7-6 and TRBJ1-1; D unresolved. CDR1 is SGHVS and CDR2 is FNYEAQ in the germline V gene. This CDR3 is 12 amino acids long. Trimming stripped 1 base from V and 10 bases from J, with 10 bases between. CDR3 amino acids: CASSLVCRRAFF. DNA for the CDR3: TGTGCCAGCAGCTTAGTTTGCAGGAGAGCTTTCTTT.

The CDR3 here is CASSPVVGTDTQYF. The CDR3 DNA reads TGTGCCAGCTCCCCAGTTGTGGGCACAGATACGCAGTATTTT. The chain uses TRBV18 and TRBJ2-3; D uncertain. This CDR3 comprises 14 residues. Germline-derived CDR1 and CDR2 are KGHSH and LQKENI. V was trimmed by 6 bases and J by 1 base, leaving 11 bases between them.

This clonotype was detected a few times. The chain employs TRBV7-2 and TRBJ1-2; unclear D gene. Germline V gene sequence: CDR1 SGHTA, CDR2 FQGNSA. The V end was cut by 5 bases, the J end by 5 bases, with 15 bases between. This CDR3 is 14 amino acids long. The CDR3 loop is CASSVTGSVYGYTF. CDR3 coding DNA: TGTGCCAGCAGCGTTACCGGTTCGGTTTATGGCTACACCTTC.

This clonotype was observed a handful of times. The V gene is TRBV9, the J gene TRBJ2-5; 7 positions agree with TRBD1. V dropped 3 bases and J dropped 1; count of bases not matched to a gene: 6. CDR1 and CDR2 from the germline V gene are SGDLS and YYNGEE. This CDR3 is 15 amino acids long. CDR3: CASSGPGQSQETQYF. The CDR3, as DNA: TGTGCCAGCAGCGGGCCGGGACAGAGCCAAGAGACCCAGTACTTC.

This clonotype was found a few times. The rearrangement uses TRBV7-2 and TRBJ2-7, with 11 positions matching TRBD2. Germline trimming cut 5 bases from V and 2 bases from J; bases unmatched to any gene: 8. From germline, CDR1 is SGHTA and CDR2 FQGNSA. The CDR3 is 16 amino acids. CDR3: CASSPGTSGRTYEQYF. CDR3 DNA: TGTGCCAGCAGCCCCGGGACTAGCGGACGAACCTACGAGCAGTACTTC.

A few counts support this clonotype. The chain joins TRBV7-8 to TRBJ2-5, with 7 bases aligning to TRBD2. Germline V CDR1 and CDR2: SGHVS, FQNEAQ. The CDR3 covers 15 residues. V was pared by 8 bases and J by 3 bases, with 12 bases of the junction left unmatched. The CDR3 DNA reads as TGTGCCAGCGCCATGGGAGGCGGGAGAGAAGAGACCCAGTACTTC. This encodes CASAMGGGREETQYF.

In its sample, this clonotype was seen a few times. V gene TRBV6-2 or TRBV6-3 combines with J gene TRBJ2-1; D is possibly TRBD1 (5 bases). In germline, CDR1 is MNHEY, CDR2 SVGEGT. This CDR3 contains 14 residues. The ends were cut back, 7 bases at V and 0 bases at J, with 10 bases in the middle. The CDR3 loop is CASNPGFSYNEQFF. The CDR3 DNA follows: TGTGCCAGCAACCCAGGGTTCTCCTACAATGAGCAGTTCTTC.

A few counts support this clonotype. V gene TRBV6-1 combines with J gene TRBJ1-5; 9 bases are a match to TRBD1. CDR3 size: 14 residues. The germline CDR1 and CDR2 sequences are MNHNS and SASEGT. J lost 9 bases, V lost 6 bases, and 9 bases had no gene match. CDR3 sequence reads: CASSTGTGSRPQHF. For the CDR3, the DNA is TGTGCCAGCAGCACCGGGACAGGGAGTAGGCCCCAGCATTTT.

This clonotype appeared a few times. The J gene is TRBJ2-7, the V gene TRBV11-2; no clear D. The CDR3 is 13 amino acids. The ends were cut back, 0 bases at V and 5 bases at J, with 8 bases in the middle. In germline, CDR1 is SGHAT, CDR2 FQNNGV. CDR3 DNA sequence: TGTGCCAGCAGCTTAGAATATAAGGACGAGCAGTACTTC. Amino acid sequence: CASSLEYKDEQYF.

This clonotype was observed a few times. This chain joins TRBV11-1 and TRBJ2-5; 11 bases line up with TRBD2. Germline CDR1 is SGHAT and CDR2 is FQDESV (reference sequence). V lost 6 bases, J lost 2 bases, and 5 bases stayed unmatched. This CDR3 is built from 15 residues. The CDR3 nucleotides are TGTGCCAGCAGACCGACTAGCGGGACTCAAGAGACCCAGTACTTC. This sequence encodes CASRPTSGTQETQYF.

The rearrangement joins TRBV12-3 or TRBV12-4 to TRBJ2-3; TRBD1 matches 9 bases. CDR3 length: 16 amino acids. The V and J ends lost 5 bases and 3 bases, in that order; junction bases with no gene match: 9. CDR3 DNA: TGTGCCAGCAGTCCCCCTGGGACAGGGATTACAGATACGCAGTATTTT. This gives the protein CASSPPGTGITDTQYF.

Only a few counts were recorded for this clonotype. The chain is built from TRBV4-2 and TRBJ2-3; 13 bases align to TRBD2. Per germline, CDR1 LGHNA and CDR2 YNFKEQ. The CDR3 consists of 18 residues. V lost 0 bases to trimming and J lost 4 bases; unmatched junction nucleotides: 7. The CDR3 reads CASSQDLVTSGRADTQYF. DNA for the CDR3: TGTGCCAGCAGCCAAGATCTCGTTACTAGCGGGAGGGCAGATACGCAGTATTTT.

The table lists this clonotype with many counts. The chain uses TRBV20-1 and TRBJ2-5, with D possibly matching TRBD1 (6 bases). Trimming removed 6 bases at V and 0 bases at J, with 11 bases between. Germline-derived CDR1 and CDR2 are DFQATT and SNEGSKA (reference sequence). The CDR3 extends over 13 amino acids. The CDR3 is CSAKQGNQETQYF. DNA for the CDR3: TGCAGTGCCAAACAGGGAAACCAAGAGACCCAGTACTTC.

The chain couples TRBV7-8 to TRBJ2-1; the D gene is possibly TRBD2 (5 bases). The V gene's germline CDR1 is SGHVS and CDR2 FQNEAQ. V lost 5 bases and J 8 bases, leaving 13 bases between the germline ends. CDR3 length: 13 amino acids. DNA of the CDR3: TGTGCCAGCAGCCCCGCACTAGGAGATGAGCAGTTCTTC. It translates to CASSPALGDEQFF.

This clonotype was observed a handful of times. The rearrangement uses TRBV29-1 and TRBJ2-7, with 11 bases lining up with TRBD1. The CDR3 totals 15 residues. V lost 5 bases and J lost 6; bases outside the gene matches: 12. Germline CDR1 and CDR2: SQVTM and ANQGSEA. CDR3 DNA sequence: TGCAGCGTTTCACACTACGGACAGGGGGCAAGCGAGCAGTACTTC. It codes for CSVSHYGQGASEQYF.

This sequence joins TRBV13 and TRBJ1-2; TRBD1 matches 7 bases. The CDR3 has 16 residues. The V segment lost 2 bases and the J segment 4 bases; nucleotides outside the gene matches: 10. Per germline, CDR1 PRHDT and CDR2 FYEKMQ (reference sequence). CDR3 loop: CASSLTDREVIYGYTF. DNA of the CDR3: TGTGCCAGCAGCTTAACTGACAGGGAAGTTATCTATGGCTACACCTTC.

This clonotype has more than one count but fewer than ten. The CDR3 is CASSLSGGDYEQYF. The CDR3 DNA reads as TGTGCCAGCAGTTTGTCCGGCGGGGACTACGAGCAGTACTTC. This chain connects TRBV12-3 or TRBV12-4 to TRBJ2-7; D may be TRBD2 (6 bases). V gave up 3 bases and J gave up 3 bases, with 12 bases separating them. This CDR3 spans 14 amino acids.

In its sample, this clonotype was seen many times. The DNA of the CDR3 is TGCGCCAGCAGCCAAGATCCGGTAGGGGGAAGCAATCAGCCCCAGCATTTT. The encoded protein is CASSQDPVGGSNQPQHF. The V and J genes are TRBV4-1 and TRBJ1-5, with a tentative D call TRBD1 (6 bases). V lost 0 bases to trimming and J lost 1 base, with 13 bases between them. The V gene's germline CDR1 is MGHRA and CDR2 YSYEKL. CDR3 size: 17 residues.

The rearrangement links TRBV27 to TRBJ2-1; 9 nucleotides match TRBD2. CDR3 length equals 14 residues. Per the germline V gene, CDR1 is MNHEY and CDR2 is SMNVEV (reference sequence). V was pared by 2 bases and J by 8 bases, with 4 bases of the junction left unmatched. The CDR3 region has the DNA TGTGCCAGCAGTTTACTAGCGGGAAGTGATGAGCAGTTCTTC. It encodes CASSLLAGSDEQFF.

This clonotype was recorded at least ten times. This rearrangement joins TRBV24-1 to TRBJ2-6; a possible D gene is TRBD2 (6 bases). V was clipped by 4 bases and J by 2 bases, with 14 bases between them. Germline assignment: CDR1 KGHDR and CDR2 SFDVKD. The CDR3 spans 17 residues. Here the CDR3 DNA reads TGTGCCACCAGTGACCCTCGGCGGGGTGCTGGGGCCAACGTCCTGACTTTC. Its translation is CATSDPRRGAGANVLTF.